The entry below gives a single TCR beta chain sequence along with its context. The target antigen is unknown. Germline CDR1 is SGHTA and CDR2 is FQGNSA. V was pared by 2 bases and J by 11 bases, with 19 bases between. The CDR3 loop spans 15 amino acids. This record belongs to a study of beta chain features in type 1 diabetes. General study results and limits: Patients with type 1 diabetes carried fewer insertions and had more deletions at their VDJ junctions. All four CD4+ subsets from Type 1 diabetes patients carried moderately but significantly shorter TCRB CDR3s.

Reverse transcription of all isolated RNA meant that expressed TCRB transcripts were sequenced. Method: immunoSEQ multiplex PCR; TCRdb's copy keeps in-frame clones and lacks some. Here the sample spans almost 350,000 clones, roughly 9% being singletons. This TCR derives from a man aged 30-40 years with type 1 diabetes. The sample consisted of central memory CD4+ T cells from blood. V is TRBV7-2 and J is TRBJ1-5; D uncertain. The CDR3 is CASSLYGSGESAQHF. DNA for the CDR3: TGTGCCAGCAGCTTATACGGGTCCGGTGAGTCGGCCCAGCATTTT.